The 18 T cell receptor beta chains below all came from one sample that was sequenced in a study of sequential checkpoint blockade in melanoma. This sample's treatment: randomized to nivolumab then ipilimumab (arm A) or the reverse (arm B). The data were produced by immunoSEQ multiplex PCR, yet TCRdb's version contains in-frame clones alone and is incomplete. Of 13,000 or so clones detected, around 20% appear once; the ten largest clones hold roughly 6.5%. Sequenced here: tumor tissue (inferred from file names), sampled from a patient given nivolumab and ipilimumab in sequence. The receptors here all came from a human donor with melanoma.

This chain links TRBV28 with TRBJ1-5; D might be TRBD1 (6 bases). In germline, CDR1 is MDHEN, CDR2 SYDVKM. The CDR3 runs to 18 residues. The germline V and J ends were trimmed by 5 bases and 0 bases, with 20 bases remaining between them. The CDR3 is CASSPLSPQGFSNQPQHF. The DNA of the CDR3 is TGTGCCAGCAGTCCATTGAGCCCACAGGGTTTTAGCAATCAGCCCCAGCATTTT.

This clone occurred a few times. V usage is TRBV19 and J usage is TRBJ1-1; 7 bases map to TRBD1. Trimming at V came to 6 bases and at J to 2 bases, leaving 9 bases not matched to a gene. Germline assignment: CDR1 LNHDA and CDR2 SQIVND (reference sequence). This CDR3 contains 15 residues. The CDR3 loop is CASSRYRGVNTEAFF. CDR3 DNA: TGTGCCAGTAGCAGATACAGGGGAGTAAACACTGAAGCTTTCTTT.

The V gene is TRBV11-3, the J gene TRBJ1-5, with a possible D match to TRBD1 (6 bases). The germline V gene encodes CDR1 SGHNT and CDR2 YENEEA. This CDR3 has 16 amino acids. The V end was cut by 7 bases, the J end by 7 bases, with 23 bases between. CDR3: CASTQEGHRAGQPQHF. The CDR3 DNA reads TGTGCCAGCACCCAAGAGGGACACCGGGCCGGGCAGCCCCAGCATTTT.

V gene TRBV6-8 combines with J gene TRBJ2-7; no clear D gene. The CDR3 runs 12 residues. The germline V gene encodes CDR1 MNHGY and CDR2 SAAAGT. Deletions cut 4 bases from V and 4 bases from J, with 8 bases between. Here the CDR3 DNA reads TGTGCCAGCAGTTTGGCTACTTACGAGCAGTACTTC. Its translation: CASSLATYEQYF.

V is TRBV14 and J is TRBJ2-7; 7 nucleotides align to TRBD2. The CDR3 extends over 15 amino acids. Trimming at V came to 0 bases and at J to 7 bases, leaving 9 bases not matched to a gene. Germline V lookup: CDR1 SGHDN, CDR2 FVKESK. CDR3 sequence reads: CASSQDSAGEGEQYF. CDR3 nucleotides: TGTGCCAGCAGCCAAGATTCGGCGGGAGAGGGTGAGCAGTACTTC.

This rearrangement joins TRBV19 to TRBJ1-4; no reliable D call. There are 12 residues in the CDR3. V lost 5 bases and J lost 7, with 8 bases in between. Per germline, CDR1 LNHDA and CDR2 SQIVND (reference sequence). CDR3 sequence reads: CASSRPGEKLFF. The CDR3 nucleotides are TGTGCCAGTAGTCGGCCCGGTGAAAAACTGTTTTTT.

The chain recombines TRBV19 with TRBJ2-5, with TRBD2 matching 8 bases. Germline loops: CDR1 LNHDA, CDR2 SQIVND (reference sequence). The CDR3 runs to 14 residues. The trim removed 7 bases at V and 0 bases at J, leaving 4 bases unmatched. The CDR3 region has the DNA TGTGCCAGTACCCGGGGGGGGGACCAAGAGACCCAGTACTTC. It codes for CASTRGGDQETQYF.

The chain is built from TRBV16 and TRBJ1-1, with D perhaps TRBD1 (6 bases). Germline V lookup: CDR1 KGHSY, CDR2 FQNENV. This CDR3 region has 15 residues. Trimming took off 4 bases at V and 0 bases at J, with 12 bases between the two ends. This CDR3 reads CASSPRQDLNTEAFF. CDR3 nucleotides: TGTGCCAGCAGCCCGCGACAGGACTTGAACACTGAAGCTTTCTTT.

This clone was observed a handful of times. This chain joins TRBV6-8 and TRBJ2-3; D is unclear. The CDR3 is 14 amino acids. Trimming shortened V by 0 bases and J by 5 bases, and 9 bases separated the two germline ends. Germline CDR1 and CDR2: MNHGY and SAAAGT. CDR3 nucleotide sequence: TGTGCCAGCAGTTACTCCGGAGAAAAAGATACGCAGTATTTT. Its protein product is CASSYSGEKDTQYF.

This clone came up many times. The genes are TRBV11-3 and TRBJ2-7, with D maybe TRBD2 (6 bases). V lost 1 base, J lost 2 bases, and 21 bases lay in between. This CDR3 comprises 18 residues. The germline V gene has CDR1 SGHNT and CDR2 YENEEA. CDR3 in amino acids: CASSLVVAVRPLPYEQYF. CDR3 nucleotide sequence: TGTGCCAGCAGCTTAGTAGTAGCGGTTCGCCCCCTACCCTACGAGCAGTACTTC.

This clone has more than one count but fewer than ten. The genes are TRBV6-8 and TRBJ2-3, with 10 bases lining up with TRBD1. The length of the CDR3 is 15 residues. Germline lookup yields CDR1 MNHGY and CDR2 SAAAGT. V lost 10 bases to trimming and J lost 1 base; unmatched junction nucleotides: 8. The CDR3 nucleotides read TGTGCCATCAGCGGACAGGGGGTGGGCACAGATACGCAGTATTTT. Its translation: CAISGQGVGTDTQYF.

This chain joins TRBV14 and TRBJ2-3; TRBD2 aligns across 8 bases. This CDR3 has 16 amino acids. V trimming: 3 bases; J trimming: 4 bases; junction bases outside the gene matches: 9. The germline V gene encodes CDR1 SGHDN and CDR2 FVKESK. The DNA for the CDR3 is TGTGCCAGCAGCCACCTCCTTGGACTAGCCGCAGATACGCAGTATTTT. It yields the protein CASSHLLGLAADTQYF.

This clone has more than one count but fewer than ten. V gene TRBV6-8 combines with J gene TRBJ2-3; D is undetermined. This CDR3 spans 13 amino acids. Trimming removed 10 bases from V and 2 bases from J, with 13 bases in between. Germline-derived CDR1 and CDR2 are MNHGY and SAAAGT. The CDR3: CAIIDADTDTQYF. Here the CDR3 DNA reads TGTGCCATCATTGACGCAGACACAGATACGCAGTATTTT.

This clone is termed medium-sized. The CDR3 nucleotides are TGTGCCTGGAGCCCGAGGGGGCTGGGCTACGAGCAGTACTTC. This gives the protein CAWSPRGLGYEQYF. The V call is TRBV30, the J call TRBJ2-7; 7 bases fit TRBD1. Germline assignment: CDR1 GTSNPN and CDR2 SVGIG (reference sequence). This CDR3 region has 14 residues. V was clipped by 3 bases and J by 3 bases; unmatched bases: 8.

This clone was detected a few times. V is TRBV10-3 and J is TRBJ1-3; D uncertain. The germline gives CDR1 ENHRY, CDR2 SYGVKD. V was cut by 2 bases and J by 3 bases, with 8 bases left in between. The CDR3 loop spans 14 amino acids. CDR3 nucleotides: TGTGCCATCAGTGAGGCTGGGGTTGGAAACACCATATATTTT. This translates into CAISEAGVGNTIYF.

A few counts support this clone. The chain employs TRBV11-3 and TRBJ2-7; D is perhaps TRBD2 (6 bases). Germline CDR1 SGHNT, CDR2 YENEEA. The CDR3 loop spans 16 amino acids. V lost 5 bases to trimming and J lost 0 bases, with 17 bases between them. The CDR3 DNA reads as TGTGCCAGCAGCCTTGGAGGGTTATTGAGCTCCTACGAGCAGTACTTC. Translated, it gives CASSLGGLLSSYEQYF.

The CDR3 DNA is TGTGCCAGCACCCAGGGCGCGGGGTATGGCTACACCTTC. Protein product: CASTQGAGYGYTF. The chain recombines TRBV6-8 with TRBJ1-2; D may be TRBD1 (5 bases). The ends were cut back, 7 bases at V and 5 bases at J, with 14 bases in the middle. The germline V gene encodes CDR1 MNHGY and CDR2 SAAAGT. The CDR3 runs to 13 residues.

This clone has more than one count but fewer than ten. The chain recombines TRBV19 with TRBJ2-1; D unresolved. The CDR3 length is 14 residues. V was trimmed by 3 bases and J by 1 base, leaving 7 bases between them. Germline V gene lookup returns CDR1 LNHDA and CDR2 SQIVND (reference sequence). The CDR3 here is CASSIVSSYNEQFF. CDR3 coding DNA: TGTGCCAGTAGTATCGTGAGTTCCTACAATGAGCAGTTCTTC.